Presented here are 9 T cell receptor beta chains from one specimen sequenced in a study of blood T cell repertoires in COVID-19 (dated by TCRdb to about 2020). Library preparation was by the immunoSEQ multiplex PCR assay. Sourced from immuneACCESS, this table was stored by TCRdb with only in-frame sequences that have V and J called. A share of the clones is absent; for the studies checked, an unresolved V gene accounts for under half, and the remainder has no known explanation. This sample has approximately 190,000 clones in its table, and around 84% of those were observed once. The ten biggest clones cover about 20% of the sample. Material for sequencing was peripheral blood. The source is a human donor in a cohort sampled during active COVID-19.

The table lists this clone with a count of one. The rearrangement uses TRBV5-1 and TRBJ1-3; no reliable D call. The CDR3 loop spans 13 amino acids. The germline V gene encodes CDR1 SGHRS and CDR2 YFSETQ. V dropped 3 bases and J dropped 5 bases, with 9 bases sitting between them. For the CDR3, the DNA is TGCGCCAGCAGCTCCGAGTCCAGAAACACCATATATTTT. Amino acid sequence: CASSSESRNTIYF. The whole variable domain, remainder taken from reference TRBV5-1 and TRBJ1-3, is KAGVTQTPRYLIKTRGQQVTLSCSPISGHRSVSWYQQTPGQGLQFLFEYFSETQRNKGNFPGRFSGRQFSNSRSEMNVSTLELGDSALYLCASSSESRNTIYFGEGSWLTVV.

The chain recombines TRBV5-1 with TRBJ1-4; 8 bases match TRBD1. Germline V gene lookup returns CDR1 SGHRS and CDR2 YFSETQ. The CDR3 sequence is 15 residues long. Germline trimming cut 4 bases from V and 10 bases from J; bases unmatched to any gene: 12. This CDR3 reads CASSETGERFGKLFF. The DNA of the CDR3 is TGCGCCAGCAGCGAGACAGGGGAACGCTTTGGAAAACTGTTTTTT.

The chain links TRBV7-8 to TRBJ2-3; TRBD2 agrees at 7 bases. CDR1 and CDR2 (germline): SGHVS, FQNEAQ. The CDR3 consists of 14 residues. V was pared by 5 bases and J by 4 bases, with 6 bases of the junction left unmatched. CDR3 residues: CASSRLRGADTQYF. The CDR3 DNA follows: TGTGCCAGCAGCCGTCTCCGGGGGGCAGATACGCAGTATTTT.

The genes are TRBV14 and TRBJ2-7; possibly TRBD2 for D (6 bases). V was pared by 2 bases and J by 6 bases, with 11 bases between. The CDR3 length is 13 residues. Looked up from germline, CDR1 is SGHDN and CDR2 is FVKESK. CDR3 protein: CASSQLEGSEQYV. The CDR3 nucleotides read TGTGCCAGCAGCCAATTGGAGGGATCCGAGCAGTACGTC.

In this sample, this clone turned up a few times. The CDR3 DNA reads as TGTGCCTGGAGTGGCCTCGGGGGTCCGGCGGGTGAAAAACTGTTTTTT. Its protein is CAWSGLGGPAGEKLFF. This chain links TRBV30 with TRBJ1-4, with D perhaps matching TRBD1 (5 bases). CDR1 and CDR2 (germline): GTSNPN, SVGIG (reference sequence). V shed 1 base and J shed 7 bases, with 19 bases lying between them. There are 16 residues in the CDR3.

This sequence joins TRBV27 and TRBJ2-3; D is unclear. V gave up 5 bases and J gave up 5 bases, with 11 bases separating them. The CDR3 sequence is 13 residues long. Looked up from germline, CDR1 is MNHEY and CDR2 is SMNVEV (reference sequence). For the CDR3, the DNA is TGTGCCAGCAGTACTCGTATAATAGATACGCAGTATTTT. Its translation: CASSTRIIDTQYF.

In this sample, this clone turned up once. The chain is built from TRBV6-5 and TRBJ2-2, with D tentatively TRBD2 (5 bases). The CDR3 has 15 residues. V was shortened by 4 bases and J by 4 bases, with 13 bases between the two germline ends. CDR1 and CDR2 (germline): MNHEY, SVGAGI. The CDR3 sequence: CASSSSRGSTGELFF. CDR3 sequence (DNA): TGTGCCAGCAGTTCCTCGAGAGGGAGCACCGGGGAGCTGTTTTTT.

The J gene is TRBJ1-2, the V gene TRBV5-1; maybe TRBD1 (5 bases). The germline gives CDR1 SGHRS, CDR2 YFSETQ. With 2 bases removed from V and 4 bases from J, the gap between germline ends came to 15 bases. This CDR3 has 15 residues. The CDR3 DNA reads TGCGCCAGCAGCTTCGACAGCGCGGAAAGCTATGGCTACACCTTC. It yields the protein CASSFDSAESYGYTF.

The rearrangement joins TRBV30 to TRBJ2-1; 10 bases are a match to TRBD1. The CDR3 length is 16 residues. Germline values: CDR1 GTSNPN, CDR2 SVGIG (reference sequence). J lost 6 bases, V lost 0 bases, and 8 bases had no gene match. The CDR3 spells CAWSVLGDRGSNEQFF. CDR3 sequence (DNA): TGTGCCTGGAGTGTACTGGGGGACAGGGGATCCAATGAGCAGTTCTTC.